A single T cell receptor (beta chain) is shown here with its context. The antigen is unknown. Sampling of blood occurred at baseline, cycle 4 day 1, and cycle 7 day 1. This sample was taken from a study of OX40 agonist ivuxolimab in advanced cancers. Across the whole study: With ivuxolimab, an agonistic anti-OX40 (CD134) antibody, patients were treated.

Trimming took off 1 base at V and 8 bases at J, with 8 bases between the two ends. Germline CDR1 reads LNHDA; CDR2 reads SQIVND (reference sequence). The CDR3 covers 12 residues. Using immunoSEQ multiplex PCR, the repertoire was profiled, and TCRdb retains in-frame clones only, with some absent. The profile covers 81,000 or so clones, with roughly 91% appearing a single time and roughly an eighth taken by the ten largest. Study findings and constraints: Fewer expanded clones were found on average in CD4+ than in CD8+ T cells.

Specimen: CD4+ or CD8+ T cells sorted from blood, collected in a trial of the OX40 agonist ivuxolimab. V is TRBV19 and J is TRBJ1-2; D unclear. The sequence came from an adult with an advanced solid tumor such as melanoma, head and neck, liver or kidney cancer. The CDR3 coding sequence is TGTGCCAGTAGTATAGGTACTATCGGCTACACCTTC. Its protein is CASSIGTIGYTF.